These 15 T cell receptor beta chains were all obtained from the same sample, sequenced in a study of post-analysis software for immune sequencing data. Study outcomes and limitations: A handful of TRBV segments, including TRBV5-6, TRBV5-1 and TRBV20-1, were more frequent in patients than controls.

Unique-molecular-identifier-tagged TCR beta cDNA libraries were used. TCRdb processed the PCR reads anew with MiXCR; each CDR3 protein has one entry. Among roughly 540,000 distinct CDR3 sequences, around a third were seen once, and the ten largest hold 4.5% to 7.5%. Antigens for these TCRs are unknown. Sequencing was performed on blood. These receptors were taken from a girl younger than 18 with multiple sclerosis.

The V call is TRBV4-1, the J call TRBJ1-2, with TRBD1 identical over 11 bases. Germline CDR1 reads MGHRA; CDR2 reads YSYEKL. The CDR3 is 14 residues long. V gave up 3 bases and J gave up 8 bases; unmatched junction bases: 5. CDR3 loop: CASSHGQGASGYTF. The CDR3 coding sequence is TGCGCCAGCAGCCACGGACAGGGGGCTTCCGGCTACACCTTC.

This clonotype was observed a few times. The V gene is TRBV7-9, the J gene TRBJ2-7, with D possibly called TRBD1 or TRBD2 (5 bases each). The length of the CDR3 is 15 residues. The germline V gene has CDR1 SEHNR and CDR2 FQNEAQ (reference sequence). Trimming took 0 bases from V and 0 from J, leaving 9 bases between them. The chain's CDR3 is CASSLAFGASYEQYF. The CDR3 DNA follows: TGTGCCAGCAGCTTAGCCTTCGGGGCCTCCTACGAGCAGTACTTC.

This clonotype has ten or more counts. The J gene is TRBJ2-7, the V gene TRBV4-1, with a weak D call TRBD2 (7 bases). Between the trimmed V and J ends, which lost 1 base and 2 bases, there was a span of 18 bases. CDR3 size: 17 residues. CDR1 is MGHRA and CDR2 is YSYEKL in the germline V gene. CDR3 nucleotide sequence: TGCGCCAGCAGCCAAGTCGGCGGCGGGGGCCCACCCTACGAGCAGTACTTC. It encodes CASSQVGGGGPPYEQYF.

In its sample, this clonotype was seen many times. The chain employs TRBV29-1 and TRBJ1-1, with D perhaps TRBD1 (5 bases). CDR1 SQVTM and CDR2 ANQGSEA come from the germline V gene. With 1 base removed from V and 11 bases from J, the gap between germline ends came to 11 bases. This CDR3 comprises 11 residues. The CDR3 region is CSVEAPRGAFF. The CDR3 bases are TGCAGCGTTGAAGCTCCCCGGGGGGCTTTCTTT.

This chain joins TRBV6-2 or TRBV6-3 and TRBJ2-1; a possible D gene is TRBD1 (5 bases). With the DNA end fitting TRBJ2-7 better, the J assignment may be wrong. Germline CDR1 MNHEY, CDR2 SVGEGT. This CDR3 has 16 amino acids. The DNA of the CDR3 is TGTGCCAGCAGTACGTACAAGGGGCCACTACCTTACGAGCAGTACGTC. Encoded protein: CASSTYKGPLPYEQYV.

The CDR3 DNA reads TGTGCCAGCAGGCAGGGGGTTAATCAGCCCCAGCATTTT. It translates to CASRQGVNQPQHF. The genes are TRBV28 and TRBJ1-5; the match to TRBD1 covers 7 bases. Germline assignment: CDR1 MDHEN and CDR2 SYDVKM. The CDR3 extends over 13 amino acids. V shed 6 bases, J shed 4 bases, and the junction held 3 bases outside the gene matches.

This clonotype was counted between two and nine times. DNA of the CDR3: TGTGCCAGTAGCGGGGGGTCGGCAGATACGCAGTATTTT. The encoded protein is CASSGGSADTQYF. The chain employs TRBV6-4 and TRBJ2-3; 10 nucleotides agree with TRBD2. CDR1 is MRHNA, CDR2 SNTAGT, per germline. With V trimmed by 9 bases and J by 4 bases, 4 bases remained unmatched. The CDR3 length is 13 residues.

This clonotype has ten or more counts. The germline gene is not matched at one end of the junction; a read error may be the cause. The chain employs TRBV3-1 and TRBJ2-5; 15 positions match TRBD2. The V gene's germline CDR1 is LGHDT and CDR2 YNNKEL (reference sequence). This CDR3 has 16 amino acids. CDR3 protein: CASSQGLAGGQETQYF. CDR3 in DNA: TGCGCCAGCAGCCAGGGACTAGCGGGGGGACAAGAGACCCAGTACTTC.

This chain uses TRBV7-9 with TRBJ2-1, with D possibly being TRBD1 (5 bases). The CDR3 length is 13 residues. Trimming removed 5 bases at V and 7 bases at J, with 12 bases between. Germline V gene lookup returns CDR1 SEHNR and CDR2 FQNEAQ (reference sequence). CDR3 coding DNA: TGTGCCAGCAGCGCACCAGGGTGGAATGAGCAGTTCTTC. Its protein is CASSAPGWNEQFF.

This clonotype has a handful of counts. The chain has TRBV5-8 and TRBJ2-7; D perhaps matches TRBD2 (5 bases). The V gene lost 4 bases and the J gene lost 0 bases, with 8 bases spanning the gap. This CDR3 is built from 13 residues. Germline assignment: CDR1 SGHTS and CDR2 YDEGEE. The CDR3 reads CASSHGVSYEQYF. Here the CDR3 DNA reads TGTGCCAGCAGCCACGGGGTCTCCTACGAGCAGTACTTC.

This clonotype was recorded a few times. The chain uses TRBV28 and TRBJ2-4, with D possibly called TRBD1 or TRBD2 (5 bases each). V gave up 3 bases and J gave up 8 bases, with 8 bases separating them. CDR3 length: 12 amino acids. Germline loops: CDR1 MDHEN, CDR2 SYDVKM. The CDR3 is CASSFRGDIQYF. CDR3 nucleotides: TGTGCCAGCAGTTTTCGAGGGGACATTCAGTACTTC. The whole variable domain, filled in from reference TRBV28 and TRBJ2-4, reads DVKVTQSSRYLVKRTGEKVFLECVQDMDHENMFWYRQDPGLGLRLIYFSYDVKMKEKGDIPEGYSVSREKKERFSLILESASTNQTSMYLCASSFRGDIQYFGAGTRLSVL.

The chain carries TRBV10-3 and TRBJ2-3, with D perhaps matching TRBD2 (5 bases). The CDR3 has 15 amino acids. V dropped 11 bases and J dropped 2 bases, with 20 bases sitting between them. Germline CDR1 is ENHRY and CDR2 is SYGVKD. This chain's CDR3 is CAAAGGPTNTDTQYF. CDR3 sequence (DNA): TGTGCCGCGGCGGGTGGGCCAACAAACACAGATACGCAGTATTTT.

This rearrangement joins TRBV5-1 to TRBJ1-1, with D possibly TRBD1 on 6 matching bases. The CDR3 contains 15 residues. Germline V CDR1 and CDR2: SGHRS, YFSETQ. Trimming removed 2 bases from V and 1 base from J, with 12 bases in between. The CDR3 reads CASSFFGTKNTEAFF. The CDR3 DNA reads as TGCGCCAGCAGCTTCTTCGGGACAAAGAACACTGAAGCTTTCTTT.

V is TRBV11-2 and J is TRBJ2-6, with 10 positions matching TRBD2. CDR1 and CDR2 from the germline V gene are SGHAT and FQNNGV. This CDR3 has 16 amino acids. J was trimmed by 2 bases and V by 4 bases; bases with no gene match: 2. For the CDR3, the DNA is TGTGCCAGCAGCTCAGGACTAGCGGCTGGGGCCAACGTCCTGACTTTC. Amino acids: CASSSGLAAGANVLTF.

The chain uses TRBV29-1 and TRBJ2-4; maybe TRBD1 (6 bases). CDR3 length: 12 residues. V lost 4 bases, J lost 5 bases, and 9 bases lay in between. Germline assignment: CDR1 SQVTM and CDR2 ANQGSEA. CDR3 protein: CSVVGAENIQYF. The CDR3 nucleotides are TGCAGCGTTGTGGGGGCCGAAAACATTCAGTACTTC.